The 25 T cell receptor beta chains reported below all come from one sample, sequenced in a study of T-cell reconstitution after alpha-beta-depleted transplantation in children (dated by TCRdb to about 2016). Preparation of the library involved PCR. The sequencer listed for this sample is Illumina HiSeq 2500. TCR library preparation used molecular barcoding, with unique molecular identifiers applied to normalize quantification of the TCRbeta repertoire. TCRdb applied fastp at Q25 and MiXCR to the public reads, then kept only in-frame beta chains. Rows with a matching CDR3 protein are joined into one entry that keeps the most common DNA and genes. The sample table lists 450,000 to 600,000 distinct CDR3 sequences, 13% of them with a count of one. The top ten clones comprise about 2.2% of the sample. The meaning of the sample's treatment or condition label: allogeneic hematopoietic cell transplantation with graft depleted of TCRalphabeta T cells and CD19 B cells.

The sequences come from PBMCs, mostly from graft donor cells, collected 360 days after TCRalphabeta/CD19-depleted stem cell transplant. The receptors come from a male patient aged 10-17 years who had a stem cell transplant for acute myeloid leukemia, so the T cells may come from the graft donor.

This chain uses TRBV12-3 or TRBV12-4 with TRBJ2-4, with D tentatively TRBD1 (6 bases). The CDR3 loop spans 17 amino acids. V dropped 2 bases and J dropped 1 base, with 15 bases sitting between them. The CDR3 sequence is CASSLLSGDGAKNIQYF. CDR3 in DNA: TGTGCCAGCAGTTTACTTTCAGGGGATGGGGCCAAAAACATTCAGTACTTC.

This clonotype has just a few counts. The chain links TRBV7-9 to TRBJ2-7, with a tentative D call TRBD2 (6 bases). The CDR3 loop spans 16 amino acids. V gave up 4 bases and J gave up 1 base, with 17 bases separating them. Germline V gives CDR1 SEHNR, CDR2 FQNEAQ (reference sequence). CDR3 in amino acids: CASSSRRAQKSYEQYF. CDR3 coding DNA: TGTGCCAGCAGCTCGAGGAGGGCCCAGAAGTCCTACGAGCAGTACTTC.

This clonotype has more than one count but fewer than ten. This chain connects TRBV30 to TRBJ2-5; D gene uncertain. V dropped 1 base and J dropped 5 bases, with 5 bases sitting between them. This CDR3 comprises 11 residues. The germline V gene encodes CDR1 GTSNPN and CDR2 SVGIG (reference sequence). CDR3 nucleotide sequence: TGTGCCTGGAGTGCGCCCGAGACCCAGTACTTC. It encodes CAWSAPETQYF.

The CDR3 DNA follows: TGTGCCAGCAGCCCCTCCGGGACTAGCGAGGAGCAGTTCTTC. Its protein product is CASSPSGTSEEQFF. The rearrangement links TRBV28 to TRBJ2-1, with 10 bases aligning to TRBD2. There are 14 residues in the CDR3. With 6 bases clipped from V and 10 bases from J, the junction kept 9 bases outside the gene matches. Germline CDR1 reads MDHEN; CDR2 reads SYDVKM.

This rearrangement joins TRBV6-1 to TRBJ2-7; 9 bases line up with TRBD1. Germline values: CDR1 MNHNS, CDR2 SASEGT. This CDR3 spans 14 amino acids. V shed 8 bases and J 5 bases; nucleotides not matched to a gene: 10. The CDR3 is CASRTGTGLDEQYF. The CDR3 DNA follows: TGTGCCAGCCGGACCGGGACAGGGCTCGACGAGCAGTACTTC.

The rearrangement links TRBV29-1 to TRBJ2-2; 8 positions agree with TRBD1. Losses at the gene ends were 4 bases for V and 1 base for J; bases not matched to a gene: 2. The CDR3 covers 14 residues. Germline values: CDR1 SQVTM, CDR2 ANQGSEA. The CDR3 DNA reads TGCAGCGTTGGACAGGGGATGAACACCGGGGAGCTGTTTTTT. This sequence encodes CSVGQGMNTGELFF.

This clonotype was recorded only once. CDR3 in DNA: TGTGCCAGCAGCTTTTCGACTAGCGGGATTAGTGAGTTCTTC. Protein sequence: CASSFSTSGISEFF. V is TRBV7-6 and J is TRBJ2-1; 11 bases fit TRBD2. The CDR3 runs to 14 residues. The germline V gene has CDR1 SGHVS and CDR2 FNYEAQ. The ends lost 3 bases at V and 14 bases at J; junction bases unmatched: 9.

This clonotype was seen a handful of times. The V gene is TRBV6-1, the J gene TRBJ2-7; 7 bases line up with TRBD1. This CDR3 is 15 amino acids long. Losses at the gene ends were 0 bases for V and 3 bases for J; bases not matched to a gene: 5. Germline-derived CDR1 and CDR2 are MNHNS and SASEGT. The CDR3 DNA sequence: TGTGCCAGCAGTGAAGCGGGGACAGTAGTCTACGAGCAGTACTTC. This translates into CASSEAGTVVYEQYF.

This clonotype has more than one count but fewer than ten. The V gene is TRBV7-2, the J gene TRBJ1-1; no firm D call. V was pared by 3 bases and J by 1 base, with 12 bases between. Germline V gene lookup returns CDR1 SGHTA and CDR2 FQGNSA. The length of the CDR3 is 15 residues. The CDR3 DNA reads TGTGCCAGCAGCTTTCACAGCTCGGGGAACACTGAAGCTTTCTTT. It encodes CASSFHSSGNTEAFF.

J is TRBJ2-4 and V is TRBV2; D is possibly TRBD1 (6 bases). The CDR3 totals 14 residues. V was clipped by 6 bases and J by 0 bases, with 9 bases between them. From germline, CDR1 is SNHLY and CDR2 FYNNEI. CDR3: CASRDRIAKNIQYF. Written as DNA, the CDR3 is TGTGCCAGCAGGGACAGAATAGCCAAAAACATTCAGTACTTC.

The chain recombines TRBV10-2 with TRBJ2-5; possible D gene TRBD1, 5 bases. Germline V gene sequence: CDR1 WSHSY, CDR2 SAAADI. The V end lost 3 bases, the J end lost 4 bases, and 12 bases lay between the germline ends. The length of the CDR3 is 14 residues. The CDR3 region is CASSEMGPGETQYF. The CDR3 nucleotides are TGCGCCAGCAGTGAAATGGGGCCGGGAGAGACCCAGTACTTC.

V and J are TRBV28 and TRBJ2-3; 13 bases fit TRBD2. Germline CDR1 MDHEN, CDR2 SYDVKM. The V and J ends lost 5 bases and 5 bases, in that order; junction bases with no gene match: 4. The CDR3 loop spans 15 amino acids. The CDR3 loop is CASSEGLAGLDTQYF. The CDR3 nucleotides are TGTGCCAGCAGTGAGGGACTAGCGGGATTAGATACGCAGTATTTT.

The genes are TRBV5-6 and TRBJ2-6; D remains unclear. The CDR3 covers 15 residues. From germline, CDR1 is SGHDT and CDR2 YYEEEE. V was trimmed by 2 bases and J by 0 bases, leaving 6 bases between them. CDR3 region: CASSFGLSGANVLTF. The CDR3 bases are TGTGCCAGCAGCTTCGGGCTCTCTGGGGCCAACGTCCTGACTTTC.

CDR3 loop: CASSFWGGVRVPLYEQYF. CDR3 DNA: TGTGCCAGCAGCTTTTGGGGGGGAGTCCGGGTCCCGCTTTACGAGCAGTACTTC. V usage is TRBV11-2 and J usage is TRBJ2-7, with TRBD2 identical over 7 bases. Germline CDR1 is SGHAT and CDR2 is FQNNGV. Unmatched junction bases numbered 18, after V lost 3 bases and J lost 4 bases. CDR3 length: 18 residues.

This clonotype was detected only a few times. The chain employs TRBV5-5 and TRBJ2-3; D is possibly TRBD1 (5 bases). This CDR3 spans 16 amino acids. The V and J ends lost 3 bases and 4 bases respectively, with 18 bases between them. The germline V gene encodes CDR1 SGHKS and CDR2 YYEKEE (reference sequence). CDR3: CASSSTRSKGADTQYF. Here the CDR3 DNA reads TGTGCCAGCAGCTCCACCAGGTCTAAAGGGGCAGATACGCAGTATTTT.

The CDR3 loop reads CASSQAPSPFQETQYF. In nucleotides, the CDR3 is TGTGCCAGCAGCCAGGCCCCTTCTCCCTTCCAAGAGACCCAGTACTTC. The chain is built from TRBV14 and TRBJ2-5; D is unresolved. The V gene lost 3 bases and the J gene lost 1 base, with 15 bases spanning the gap. The CDR3 length is 16 residues. Germline V gene data show CDR1 as SGHDN and CDR2 as FVKESK. The full variable domain, in which reference TRBV14 and TRBJ2-5 provide the parts outside the CDR3, is EAGVTQFPSHSVIEKGQTVTLRCDPISGHDNLYWYRRVMGKEIKFLLHFVKESKQDESGMPNNRFLAERTGGTYSTLKVQPAELEDSGVYFCASSQAPSPFQETQYFGPGTRLLVL.

The chain joins TRBV27 to TRBJ2-1, with D hard to call. CDR3 length: 15 amino acids. The germline V and J ends were trimmed by 2 bases and 2 bases, with 10 bases remaining between them. The germline CDR1 and CDR2 sequences are MNHEY and SMNVEV (reference sequence). The CDR3 nucleotides read TGTGCCAGCAGTTTAGGAGCTAGAGCCTACAATGAGCAGTTCTTC. Residues: CASSLGARAYNEQFF.

This rearrangement joins TRBV25-1 to TRBJ1-1, with a possible D match to TRBD1 (6 bases). Germline V lookup: CDR1 MGHDK, CDR2 SYGVNS. Between the trimmed V and J ends, which lost 0 bases and 1 base, there was a span of 9 bases. The CDR3 covers 15 residues. CDR3 coding DNA: TGTGCCAGCAGTGAATATGGGGGGGCGAACACTGAAGCTTTCTTT. Translation: CASSEYGGANTEAFF.

The chain carries TRBV7-2 and TRBJ2-7; D unclear. This CDR3 is 13 amino acids long. Per germline, CDR1 SGHTA and CDR2 FQGNSA. The ends were cut back, 2 bases at V and 6 bases at J, with 11 bases in the middle. This chain's CDR3 is CASSLRLDVEQYF. DNA for the CDR3: TGTGCCAGCAGCTTACGGCTTGATGTCGAGCAGTACTTC.

This clonotype was seen repeatedly, ten times or more. This sequence joins TRBV27 and TRBJ1-3; no clear D gene. The CDR3 covers 11 residues. Trimming removed 6 bases at V and 8 bases at J, with 8 bases between. CDR1 MNHEY and CDR2 SMNVEV come from the germline V gene (reference sequence). The CDR3 sequence is CASSGRDTIYF. CDR3 coding DNA: TGTGCCAGCAGCGGTCGAGACACCATATATTTT.

V usage is TRBV7-6 and J usage is TRBJ2-1; 15 bases map to TRBD2. This CDR3 contains 17 residues. Germline loops: CDR1 SGHVS, CDR2 FNYEAQ. Trimming at V came to 4 bases and at J to 4 bases, leaving 5 bases not matched to a gene. CDR3 coding DNA: TGTGCCAGCAGCTCCGGGACTAGCGGGAGGCCTTACAATGAGCAGTTCTTC. This sequence encodes CASSSGTSGRPYNEQFF. Variable domain in full (rest from reference TRBV7-6 and TRBJ2-1): GAGVSQSPRYKVTKRGQDVALRCDPISGHVSLYWYRQALGQGPEFLTYFNYEAQQDKSGLPNDRFSAERPEGSISTLTIQRTEQRDSAMYRCASSSGTSGRPYNEQFFGPGTRLTVL.

The chain couples TRBV5-1 to TRBJ2-3; perhaps TRBD2 as D (6 bases). Per the germline V gene, CDR1 is SGHRS and CDR2 is YFSETQ. This CDR3 has 15 amino acids. V lost 2 bases and J 7 bases, leaving 17 bases between the germline ends. DNA for the CDR3: TGCGCCAGCAGCTTTGGAGAACTACTAGCCCATACGCAGTATTTT. It is translated as CASSFGELLAHTQYF.

This clonotype has just a few counts. This chain joins TRBV20-1 and TRBJ2-1, with 7 bases that match TRBD1. J gave up 5 bases and V 7 bases, and 17 bases lay outside the gene matches. The CDR3 extends over 16 amino acids. CDR1 is DFQATT and CDR2 is SNEGSKA in the germline V gene (reference sequence). The CDR3 loop reads CSVRGWKLTRDNEQFF. The CDR3 DNA follows: TGCAGTGTCAGGGGGTGGAAACTTACCAGGGACAATGAGCAGTTCTTC.

The chain combines TRBV7-9 with TRBJ2-1; D perhaps matches TRBD2 (6 bases). The CDR3 length is 13 residues. V lost 11 bases to trimming and J lost 4 bases, with 15 bases between them. Germline values: CDR1 SEHNR, CDR2 FQNEAQ (reference sequence). CDR3 DNA: TGTGCCGGCCTTGGGGGGTTTTACAATGAGCAGTTCTTC. Translation gives CAGLGGFYNEQFF.

The rearrangement joins TRBV30 to TRBJ2-3, with D unclear. Germline CDR1 is GTSNPN and CDR2 is SVGIG (reference sequence). The CDR3 loop spans 11 amino acids. V shed 4 bases and J shed 5 bases, with 7 bases lying between them. The CDR3 region is CAWKRQDTQYF. The CDR3 region has the DNA TGTGCCTGGAAGAGGCAAGATACGCAGTATTTT.